This T cell receptor beta chain comes out of a study of shared clonotypes between healthy human individuals. Assay: immunoSEQ multiplex PCR; the TCRdb copy retains only in-frame clones and omits some. The sample consists of about 2.3 million clones, 92% of them appearing once. The ends were cut back, 3 bases at V and 2 bases at J, with 11 bases in the middle. CDR3 length equals 15 residues. Germline V gene data show CDR1 as SGHTA and CDR2 as FQGNSA. The chain joins TRBV7-2 to TRBJ2-1, with D perhaps matching TRBD1 (5 bases). The sequenced sample consisted of naive CD4+ T cells from PBMCs. Documented subset: CD45RA+ positively selected. This clonotype was sampled from a man aged 18 to 29 in good health. Some clones in this sample may be carry-over from other donors' samples. CDR3 coding DNA: TGTGCCAGCAGCTTTCTCAGGGCCCCCTACAATGAGCAGTTCTTC. This gives the protein CASSFLRAPYNEQFF. The full variable domain, completed using reference TRBV7-2 and TRBJ2-1, is GAGVSQSPSNKVTEKGKDVELRCDPISGHTALYWYRQSLGQGLEFLIYFQGNSAPDKSGLPSDRFSAERTGGSVSTLTIQRTQQEDSAVYLCASSFLRAPYNEQFFGPGTRLTVL.